What follows describes a single TCR beta chain. Trimming at V came to 4 bases and at J to 2 bases, leaving 5 bases not matched to a gene. This CDR3 has 15 residues. Germline V lookup: CDR1 MNHEY, CDR2 SVGAGI. The sample is drawn from a study of T cell responses to AZD1222 COVID-19 vaccine. TCRdb's copy holds only in-frame clones and misses some; the assay was immunoSEQ multiplex PCR. The sample consists of around 120,000 clones, roughly 91% of them appearing once. The sequences come from peripheral blood, collected on day 0 of MenACWY control vaccination. The chain couples TRBV6-5 to TRBJ2-1; 7 bases align to TRBD1. This receptor was obtained from an adult in good health. In nucleotides, the CDR3 is TGTGCCAGCAGTTCCCACAGGGGAACCTACAATGAGCAGTTCTTC. Protein: CASSSHRGTYNEQFF.